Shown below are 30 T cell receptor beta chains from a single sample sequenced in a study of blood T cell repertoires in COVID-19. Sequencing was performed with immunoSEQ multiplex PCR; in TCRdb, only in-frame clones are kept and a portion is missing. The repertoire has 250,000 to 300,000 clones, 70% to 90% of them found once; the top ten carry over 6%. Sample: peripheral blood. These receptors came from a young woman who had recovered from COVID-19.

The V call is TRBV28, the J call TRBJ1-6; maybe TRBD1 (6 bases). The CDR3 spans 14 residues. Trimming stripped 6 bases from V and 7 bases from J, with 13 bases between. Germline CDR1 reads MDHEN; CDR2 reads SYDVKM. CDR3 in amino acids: CASRPGVVNSPLHF. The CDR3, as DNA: TGTGCCAGCAGGCCAGGGGTGGTAAATTCACCCCTCCACTTT. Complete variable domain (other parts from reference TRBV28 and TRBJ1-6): DVKVTQSSRYLVKRTGEKVFLECVQDMDHENMFWYRQDPGLGLRLIYFSYDVKMKEKGDIPEGYSVSREKKERFSLILESASTNQTSMYLCASRPGVVNSPLHFGNGTRLTVT.

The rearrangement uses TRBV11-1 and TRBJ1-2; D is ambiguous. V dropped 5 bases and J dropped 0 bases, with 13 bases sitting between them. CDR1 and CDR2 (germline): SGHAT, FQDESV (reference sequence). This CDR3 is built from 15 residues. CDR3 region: CASSPFPEANYGYTF. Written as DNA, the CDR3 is TGTGCCAGCAGCCCCTTCCCAGAAGCTAACTATGGCTACACCTTC.

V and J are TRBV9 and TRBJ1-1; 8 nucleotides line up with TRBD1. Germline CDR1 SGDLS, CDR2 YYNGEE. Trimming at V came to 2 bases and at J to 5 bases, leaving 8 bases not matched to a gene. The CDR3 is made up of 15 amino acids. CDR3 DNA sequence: TGTGCCAGCAGCGTCGGACAGGGAATGGGGACTGAAGCTTTCTTT. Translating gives CASSVGQGMGTEAFF.

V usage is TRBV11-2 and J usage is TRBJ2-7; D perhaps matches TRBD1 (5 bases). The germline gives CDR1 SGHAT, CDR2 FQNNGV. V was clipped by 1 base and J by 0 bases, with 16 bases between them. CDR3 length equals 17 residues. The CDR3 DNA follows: TGTGCCAGCAGCTTAGGGTTTACCTGGGGCATCTCCTACGAGCAGTACTTC. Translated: CASSLGFTWGISYEQYF.

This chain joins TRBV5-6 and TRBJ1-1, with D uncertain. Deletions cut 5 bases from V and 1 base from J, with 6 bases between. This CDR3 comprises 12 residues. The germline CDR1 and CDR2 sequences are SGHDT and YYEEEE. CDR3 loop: CASRFQNTEAFF. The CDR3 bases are TGTGCCAGCAGATTTCAGAACACTGAAGCTTTCTTT. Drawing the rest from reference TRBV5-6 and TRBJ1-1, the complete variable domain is DAGVTQSPTHLIKTRGQQVTLRCSPKSGHDTVSWYQQALGQGPQFIFQYYEEEERQRGNFPDRFSGHQFPNYSSELNVNALLLGDSALYLCASRFQNTEAFFGQGTRLTVV.

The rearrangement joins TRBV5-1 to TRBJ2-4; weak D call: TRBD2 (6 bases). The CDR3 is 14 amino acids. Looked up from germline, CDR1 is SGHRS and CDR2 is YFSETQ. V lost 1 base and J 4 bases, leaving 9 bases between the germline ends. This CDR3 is CASSLNGGKNIQYF. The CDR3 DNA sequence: TGCGCCAGCAGCTTGAACGGGGGAAAAAACATTCAGTACTTC.

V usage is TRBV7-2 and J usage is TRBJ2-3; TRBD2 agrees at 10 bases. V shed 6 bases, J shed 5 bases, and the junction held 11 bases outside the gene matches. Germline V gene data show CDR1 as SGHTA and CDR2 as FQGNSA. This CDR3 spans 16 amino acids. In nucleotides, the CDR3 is TGTGCCAGCAGGTCCGGAAGCGGGGGGGATGTAGATACGCAGTATTTT. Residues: CASRSGSGGDVDTQYF.

Here the CDR3 reads CASSAGLRTEAFF. For the CDR3, the DNA is TGTGCCAGTAGTGCGGGACTGCGGACTGAAGCTTTCTTT. This sequence joins TRBV19 and TRBJ1-1; perhaps TRBD1 as D (5 bases). The length of the CDR3 is 13 residues. CDR1 LNHDA and CDR2 SQIVND come from the germline V gene (reference sequence). Trimming removed 5 bases from V and 5 bases from J, with 12 bases in between.

The DNA for the CDR3 is TGTGCCAGCAGCACCCGGACAGGGAGGTCCTACAATGAGCAGTTCTTC. This encodes CASSTRTGRSYNEQFF. The chain links TRBV7-2 to TRBJ2-1; 8 nucleotides align to TRBD1. V lost 5 bases and J lost 1; bases outside the gene matches: 7. Germline CDR1 SGHTA, CDR2 FQGNSA. This CDR3 contains 16 residues.

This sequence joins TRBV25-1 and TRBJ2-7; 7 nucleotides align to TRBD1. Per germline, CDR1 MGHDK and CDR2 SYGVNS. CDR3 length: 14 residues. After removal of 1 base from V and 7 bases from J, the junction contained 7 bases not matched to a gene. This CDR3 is CASSESGTVREQYF. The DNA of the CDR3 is TGTGCCAGCAGTGAATCTGGGACAGTACGAGAGCAGTACTTC.

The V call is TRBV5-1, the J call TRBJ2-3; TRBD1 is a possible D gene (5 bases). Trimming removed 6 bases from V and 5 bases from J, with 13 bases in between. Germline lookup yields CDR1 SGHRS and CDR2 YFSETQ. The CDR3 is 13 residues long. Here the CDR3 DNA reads TGCGCCAGCAATCAGGGTTCGGGAGATACGCAGTATTTT. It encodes CASNQGSGDTQYF.

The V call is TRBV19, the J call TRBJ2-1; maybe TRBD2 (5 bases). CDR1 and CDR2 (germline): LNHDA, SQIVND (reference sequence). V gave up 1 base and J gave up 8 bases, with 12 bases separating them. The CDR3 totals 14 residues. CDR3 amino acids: CASSIGGPRDEQFF. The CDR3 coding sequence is TGTGCCAGTAGTATAGGAGGGCCCCGGGATGAGCAGTTCTTC.

CDR3 bases: TGTGCCAGCAGTTCTACAGGGGGCTTTCGGTACGAGCAGTACTTC. It specifies CASSSTGGFRYEQYF. V gene TRBV27 combines with J gene TRBJ2-7; 9 positions agree with TRBD1. Germline trimming cut 4 bases from V and 4 bases from J; bases unmatched to any gene: 8. Germline assignment: CDR1 MNHEY and CDR2 SMNVEV (reference sequence). There are 15 residues in the CDR3.

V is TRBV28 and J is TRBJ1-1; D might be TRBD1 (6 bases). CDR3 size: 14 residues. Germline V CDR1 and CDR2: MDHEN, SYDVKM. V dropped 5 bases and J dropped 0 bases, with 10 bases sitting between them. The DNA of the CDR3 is TGTGCCAGCAGTACCACAGGGTTGAACACTGAAGCTTTCTTT. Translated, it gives CASSTTGLNTEAFF.

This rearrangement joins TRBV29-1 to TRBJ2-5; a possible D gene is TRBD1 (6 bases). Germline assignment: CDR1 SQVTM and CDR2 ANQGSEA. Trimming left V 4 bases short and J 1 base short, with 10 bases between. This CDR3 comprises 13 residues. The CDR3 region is CSVVRGPQETQYF. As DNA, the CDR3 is TGCAGCGTTGTCAGGGGCCCCCAAGAGACCCAGTACTTC.

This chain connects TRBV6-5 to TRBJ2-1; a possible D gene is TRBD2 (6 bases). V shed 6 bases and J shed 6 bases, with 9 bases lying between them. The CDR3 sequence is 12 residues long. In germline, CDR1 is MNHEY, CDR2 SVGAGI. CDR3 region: CASSLGGNEQFF. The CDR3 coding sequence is TGTGCCAGCAGCCTGGGGGGCAATGAGCAGTTCTTC.

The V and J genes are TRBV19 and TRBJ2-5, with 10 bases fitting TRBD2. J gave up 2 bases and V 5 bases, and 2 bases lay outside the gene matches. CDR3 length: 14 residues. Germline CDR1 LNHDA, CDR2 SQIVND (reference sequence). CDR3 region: CASSQAGGQETQYF. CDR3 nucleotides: TGTGCCAGTAGTCAAGCGGGGGGGCAAGAGACCCAGTACTTC.

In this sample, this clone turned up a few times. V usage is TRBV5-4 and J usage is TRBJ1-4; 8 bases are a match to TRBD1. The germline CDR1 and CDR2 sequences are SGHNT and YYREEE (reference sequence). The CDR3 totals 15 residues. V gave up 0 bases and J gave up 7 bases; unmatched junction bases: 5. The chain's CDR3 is CASSLAGTGSEKLFF. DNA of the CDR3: TGTGCCAGCAGCTTGGCTGGGACAGGTAGTGAAAAACTGTTTTTT.

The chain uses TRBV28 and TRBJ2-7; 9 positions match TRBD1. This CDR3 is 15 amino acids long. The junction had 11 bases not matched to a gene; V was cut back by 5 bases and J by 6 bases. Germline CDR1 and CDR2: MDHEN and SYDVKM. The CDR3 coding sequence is TGTGCCAGCAGTGCGCCCGGGACAGGGATTTTCGAGCAGTACTTC. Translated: CASSAPGTGIFEQYF.

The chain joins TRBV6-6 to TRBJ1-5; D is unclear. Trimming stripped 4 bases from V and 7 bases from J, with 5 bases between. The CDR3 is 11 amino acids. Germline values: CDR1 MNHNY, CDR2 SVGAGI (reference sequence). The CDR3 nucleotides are TGTGCCAGCAGTTCCGGGCAGCCCCAGCATTTT. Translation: CASSSGQPQHF.

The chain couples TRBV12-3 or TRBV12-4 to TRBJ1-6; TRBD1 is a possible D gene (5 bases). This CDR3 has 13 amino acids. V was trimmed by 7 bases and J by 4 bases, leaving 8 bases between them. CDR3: CASKTVYNSPLHF. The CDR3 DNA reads TGTGCCAGCAAGACAGTTTATAATTCACCCCTCCACTTT.

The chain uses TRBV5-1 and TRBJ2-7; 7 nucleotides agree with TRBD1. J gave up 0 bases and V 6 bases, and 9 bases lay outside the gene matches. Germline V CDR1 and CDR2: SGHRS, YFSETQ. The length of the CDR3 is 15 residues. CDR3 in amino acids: CASTEDRTSSYEQYF. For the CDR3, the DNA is TGCGCCAGCACCGAGGACAGGACAAGCTCCTACGAGCAGTACTTC.

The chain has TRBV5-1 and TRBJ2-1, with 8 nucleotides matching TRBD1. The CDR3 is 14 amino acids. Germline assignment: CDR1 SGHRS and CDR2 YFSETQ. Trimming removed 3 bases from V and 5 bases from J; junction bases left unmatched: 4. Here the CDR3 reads CASSWTGSDNEQFF. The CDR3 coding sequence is TGCGCCAGCAGCTGGACAGGGAGCGACAATGAGCAGTTCTTC.

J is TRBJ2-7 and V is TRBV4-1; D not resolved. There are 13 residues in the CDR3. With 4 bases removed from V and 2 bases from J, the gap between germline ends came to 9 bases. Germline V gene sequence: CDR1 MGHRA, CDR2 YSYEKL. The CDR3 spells CASSPQATYEQYF. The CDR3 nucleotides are TGCGCCAGCAGCCCGCAAGCCACCTACGAGCAGTACTTC.

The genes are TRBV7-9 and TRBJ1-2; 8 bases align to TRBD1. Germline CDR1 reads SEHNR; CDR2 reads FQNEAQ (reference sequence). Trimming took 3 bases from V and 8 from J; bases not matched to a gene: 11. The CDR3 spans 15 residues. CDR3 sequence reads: CASSLQPGQAYGYTF. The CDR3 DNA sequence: TGTGCCAGCAGCTTGCAGCCGGGACAGGCGTACGGCTACACCTTC.

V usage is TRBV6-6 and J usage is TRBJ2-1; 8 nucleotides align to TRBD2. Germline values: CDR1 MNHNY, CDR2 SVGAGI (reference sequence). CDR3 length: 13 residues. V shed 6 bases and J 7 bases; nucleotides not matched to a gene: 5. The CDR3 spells CASRYGGANEQFF. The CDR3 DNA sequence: TGTGCCAGCAGATACGGGGGGGCTAATGAGCAGTTCTTC.

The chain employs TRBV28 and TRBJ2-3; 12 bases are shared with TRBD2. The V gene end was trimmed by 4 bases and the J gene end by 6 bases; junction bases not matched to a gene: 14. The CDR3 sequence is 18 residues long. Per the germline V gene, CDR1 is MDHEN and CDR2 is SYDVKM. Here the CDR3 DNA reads TGTGCCAGCAGTTGGCCCTCTAGCGGGGGGGCTCGGATGGATACGCAGTATTTT. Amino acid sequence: CASSWPSSGGARMDTQYF.

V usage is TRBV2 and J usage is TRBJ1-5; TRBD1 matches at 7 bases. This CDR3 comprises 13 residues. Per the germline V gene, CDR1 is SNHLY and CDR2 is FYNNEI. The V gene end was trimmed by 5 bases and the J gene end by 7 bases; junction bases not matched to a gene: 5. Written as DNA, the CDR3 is TGTGCCAGCAGTTTGGGACAGACCCAGCCCCAGCATTTT. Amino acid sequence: CASSLGQTQPQHF.

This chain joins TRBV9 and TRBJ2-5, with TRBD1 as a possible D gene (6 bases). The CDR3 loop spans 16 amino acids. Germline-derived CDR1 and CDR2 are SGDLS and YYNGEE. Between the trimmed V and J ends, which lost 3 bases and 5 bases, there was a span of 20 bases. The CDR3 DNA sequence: TGTGCCAGCAGCGGTCGGACAGAAGAGGGTCCTGAGACCCAGTACTTC. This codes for CASSGRTEEGPETQYF.

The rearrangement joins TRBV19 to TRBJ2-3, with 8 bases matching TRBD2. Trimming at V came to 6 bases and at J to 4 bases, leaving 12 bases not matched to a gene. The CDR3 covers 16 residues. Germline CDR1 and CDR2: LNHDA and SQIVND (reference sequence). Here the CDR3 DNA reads TGTGCCAGTAGGAGTCCCCGGACTAGCCAGGCAGATACGCAGTATTTT. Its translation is CASRSPRTSQADTQYF.